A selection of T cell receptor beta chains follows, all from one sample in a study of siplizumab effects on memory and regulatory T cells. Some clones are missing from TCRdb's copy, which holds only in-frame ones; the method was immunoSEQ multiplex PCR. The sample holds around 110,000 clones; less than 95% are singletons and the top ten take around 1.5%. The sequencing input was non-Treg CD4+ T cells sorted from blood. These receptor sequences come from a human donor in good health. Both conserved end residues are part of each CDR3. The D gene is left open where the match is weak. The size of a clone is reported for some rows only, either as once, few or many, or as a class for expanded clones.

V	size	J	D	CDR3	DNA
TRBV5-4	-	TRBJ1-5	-	CASSIKGGDSNQPQHF	TGTGCCAGCAGCATAAAAGGTGGGGATAGCAATCAGCCCCAGCATTTT
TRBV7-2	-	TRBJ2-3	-	CASSLPTSRDTQYF	TGTGCCAGCAGCTTACCGACTAGTCGAGATACGCAGTATTTT
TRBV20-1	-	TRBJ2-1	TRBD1	CSAMDRVGVF	TGCAGTGCTATGGACAGGGTCGGGGTCTTC
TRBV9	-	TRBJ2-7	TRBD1	CASSVRTGNTPYEQYF	TGTGCCAGCAGCGTGAGGACAGGGAATACTCCCTACGAGCAGTACTTC
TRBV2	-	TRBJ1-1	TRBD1	CARRGTANTEAFF	TGTGCCAGAAGGGGGACAGCGAACACTGAAGCTTTCTTT
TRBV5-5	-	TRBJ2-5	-	CASSQLQHQETQYF	TGTGCCAGCAGCCAACTGCAGCACCAAGAGACCCAGTACTTC
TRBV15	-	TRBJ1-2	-	CATSRDLLGPYGYTF	TGTGCCACCAGCAGAGATCTGTTGGGGCCCTATGGCTACACCTTC
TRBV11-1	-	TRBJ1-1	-	CASRTFSNVNTEAFF	TGTGCCAGCAGAACCTTTTCGAATGTGAACACTGAAGCTTTCTTT
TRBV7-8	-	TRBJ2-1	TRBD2	CASAIAGVYYNEQFF	TGTGCCAGCGCCATAGCGGGAGTTTATTACAATGAGCAGTTCTTC
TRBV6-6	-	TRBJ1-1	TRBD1	CASSLGQGGTEAFF	TGTGCCAGCAGCTTGGGACAGGGGGGGACTGAAGCTTTCTTT
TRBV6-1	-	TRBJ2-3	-	CASRELSLLADTQYF	TGTGCCAGCAGGGAACTATCCCTTCTTGCGGATACGCAGTATTTT
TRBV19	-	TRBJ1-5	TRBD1	CASSREPDRPYSNQPQHF	TGTGCCAGTAGTCGAGAGCCGGACAGGCCCTATAGCAATCAGCCCCAGCATTTT
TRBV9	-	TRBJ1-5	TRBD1	CASSVGQGAGQPQHF	TGTGCCAGCAGCGTAGGACAGGGGGCGGGTCAGCCCCAGCATTTT
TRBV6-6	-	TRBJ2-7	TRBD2	CASSRTSGSIYEQYF	TGTGCCAGCAGTCGGACTAGCGGGAGTATCTACGAGCAGTACTTC
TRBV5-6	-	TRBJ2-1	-	CASSSLDGRSYNEQFF	TGTGCCAGCAGTTCCCTCGACGGCCGCTCCTACAATGAGCAGTTCTTC
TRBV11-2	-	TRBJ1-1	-	CASSFEGMNTEAFF	TGTGCCAGCAGTTTTGAGGGGATGAACACTGAAGCTTTCTTT
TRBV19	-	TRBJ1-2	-	CASSFDNYGYTF	TGTGCCAGTAGTTTTGATAACTATGGCTACACCTTC
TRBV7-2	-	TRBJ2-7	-	CASSLYGTGRSYEQYF	TGTGCCAGCAGCTTATACGGGACTGGTCGGTCCTACGAGCAGTACTTC
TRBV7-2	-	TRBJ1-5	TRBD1	CASSKDRVQPQHF	TGTGCCAGCAGCAAAGACAGGGTGCAGCCCCAGCATTTT
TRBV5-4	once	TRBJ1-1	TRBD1	CASSSASDRGRGEAFF	TGTGCCAGCAGCTCCGCAAGCGACAGGGGGCGGGGTGAAGCTTTCTTT
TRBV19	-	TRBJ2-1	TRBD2	CASSIIGGRYNEQFF	TGTGCCAGTAGTATAATCGGCGGGAGGTACAATGAGCAGTTCTTC
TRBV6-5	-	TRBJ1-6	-	CASSYRQENSPLHF	TGTGCCAGCAGTTACCGCCAGGAGAATTCACCCCTCCACTTT